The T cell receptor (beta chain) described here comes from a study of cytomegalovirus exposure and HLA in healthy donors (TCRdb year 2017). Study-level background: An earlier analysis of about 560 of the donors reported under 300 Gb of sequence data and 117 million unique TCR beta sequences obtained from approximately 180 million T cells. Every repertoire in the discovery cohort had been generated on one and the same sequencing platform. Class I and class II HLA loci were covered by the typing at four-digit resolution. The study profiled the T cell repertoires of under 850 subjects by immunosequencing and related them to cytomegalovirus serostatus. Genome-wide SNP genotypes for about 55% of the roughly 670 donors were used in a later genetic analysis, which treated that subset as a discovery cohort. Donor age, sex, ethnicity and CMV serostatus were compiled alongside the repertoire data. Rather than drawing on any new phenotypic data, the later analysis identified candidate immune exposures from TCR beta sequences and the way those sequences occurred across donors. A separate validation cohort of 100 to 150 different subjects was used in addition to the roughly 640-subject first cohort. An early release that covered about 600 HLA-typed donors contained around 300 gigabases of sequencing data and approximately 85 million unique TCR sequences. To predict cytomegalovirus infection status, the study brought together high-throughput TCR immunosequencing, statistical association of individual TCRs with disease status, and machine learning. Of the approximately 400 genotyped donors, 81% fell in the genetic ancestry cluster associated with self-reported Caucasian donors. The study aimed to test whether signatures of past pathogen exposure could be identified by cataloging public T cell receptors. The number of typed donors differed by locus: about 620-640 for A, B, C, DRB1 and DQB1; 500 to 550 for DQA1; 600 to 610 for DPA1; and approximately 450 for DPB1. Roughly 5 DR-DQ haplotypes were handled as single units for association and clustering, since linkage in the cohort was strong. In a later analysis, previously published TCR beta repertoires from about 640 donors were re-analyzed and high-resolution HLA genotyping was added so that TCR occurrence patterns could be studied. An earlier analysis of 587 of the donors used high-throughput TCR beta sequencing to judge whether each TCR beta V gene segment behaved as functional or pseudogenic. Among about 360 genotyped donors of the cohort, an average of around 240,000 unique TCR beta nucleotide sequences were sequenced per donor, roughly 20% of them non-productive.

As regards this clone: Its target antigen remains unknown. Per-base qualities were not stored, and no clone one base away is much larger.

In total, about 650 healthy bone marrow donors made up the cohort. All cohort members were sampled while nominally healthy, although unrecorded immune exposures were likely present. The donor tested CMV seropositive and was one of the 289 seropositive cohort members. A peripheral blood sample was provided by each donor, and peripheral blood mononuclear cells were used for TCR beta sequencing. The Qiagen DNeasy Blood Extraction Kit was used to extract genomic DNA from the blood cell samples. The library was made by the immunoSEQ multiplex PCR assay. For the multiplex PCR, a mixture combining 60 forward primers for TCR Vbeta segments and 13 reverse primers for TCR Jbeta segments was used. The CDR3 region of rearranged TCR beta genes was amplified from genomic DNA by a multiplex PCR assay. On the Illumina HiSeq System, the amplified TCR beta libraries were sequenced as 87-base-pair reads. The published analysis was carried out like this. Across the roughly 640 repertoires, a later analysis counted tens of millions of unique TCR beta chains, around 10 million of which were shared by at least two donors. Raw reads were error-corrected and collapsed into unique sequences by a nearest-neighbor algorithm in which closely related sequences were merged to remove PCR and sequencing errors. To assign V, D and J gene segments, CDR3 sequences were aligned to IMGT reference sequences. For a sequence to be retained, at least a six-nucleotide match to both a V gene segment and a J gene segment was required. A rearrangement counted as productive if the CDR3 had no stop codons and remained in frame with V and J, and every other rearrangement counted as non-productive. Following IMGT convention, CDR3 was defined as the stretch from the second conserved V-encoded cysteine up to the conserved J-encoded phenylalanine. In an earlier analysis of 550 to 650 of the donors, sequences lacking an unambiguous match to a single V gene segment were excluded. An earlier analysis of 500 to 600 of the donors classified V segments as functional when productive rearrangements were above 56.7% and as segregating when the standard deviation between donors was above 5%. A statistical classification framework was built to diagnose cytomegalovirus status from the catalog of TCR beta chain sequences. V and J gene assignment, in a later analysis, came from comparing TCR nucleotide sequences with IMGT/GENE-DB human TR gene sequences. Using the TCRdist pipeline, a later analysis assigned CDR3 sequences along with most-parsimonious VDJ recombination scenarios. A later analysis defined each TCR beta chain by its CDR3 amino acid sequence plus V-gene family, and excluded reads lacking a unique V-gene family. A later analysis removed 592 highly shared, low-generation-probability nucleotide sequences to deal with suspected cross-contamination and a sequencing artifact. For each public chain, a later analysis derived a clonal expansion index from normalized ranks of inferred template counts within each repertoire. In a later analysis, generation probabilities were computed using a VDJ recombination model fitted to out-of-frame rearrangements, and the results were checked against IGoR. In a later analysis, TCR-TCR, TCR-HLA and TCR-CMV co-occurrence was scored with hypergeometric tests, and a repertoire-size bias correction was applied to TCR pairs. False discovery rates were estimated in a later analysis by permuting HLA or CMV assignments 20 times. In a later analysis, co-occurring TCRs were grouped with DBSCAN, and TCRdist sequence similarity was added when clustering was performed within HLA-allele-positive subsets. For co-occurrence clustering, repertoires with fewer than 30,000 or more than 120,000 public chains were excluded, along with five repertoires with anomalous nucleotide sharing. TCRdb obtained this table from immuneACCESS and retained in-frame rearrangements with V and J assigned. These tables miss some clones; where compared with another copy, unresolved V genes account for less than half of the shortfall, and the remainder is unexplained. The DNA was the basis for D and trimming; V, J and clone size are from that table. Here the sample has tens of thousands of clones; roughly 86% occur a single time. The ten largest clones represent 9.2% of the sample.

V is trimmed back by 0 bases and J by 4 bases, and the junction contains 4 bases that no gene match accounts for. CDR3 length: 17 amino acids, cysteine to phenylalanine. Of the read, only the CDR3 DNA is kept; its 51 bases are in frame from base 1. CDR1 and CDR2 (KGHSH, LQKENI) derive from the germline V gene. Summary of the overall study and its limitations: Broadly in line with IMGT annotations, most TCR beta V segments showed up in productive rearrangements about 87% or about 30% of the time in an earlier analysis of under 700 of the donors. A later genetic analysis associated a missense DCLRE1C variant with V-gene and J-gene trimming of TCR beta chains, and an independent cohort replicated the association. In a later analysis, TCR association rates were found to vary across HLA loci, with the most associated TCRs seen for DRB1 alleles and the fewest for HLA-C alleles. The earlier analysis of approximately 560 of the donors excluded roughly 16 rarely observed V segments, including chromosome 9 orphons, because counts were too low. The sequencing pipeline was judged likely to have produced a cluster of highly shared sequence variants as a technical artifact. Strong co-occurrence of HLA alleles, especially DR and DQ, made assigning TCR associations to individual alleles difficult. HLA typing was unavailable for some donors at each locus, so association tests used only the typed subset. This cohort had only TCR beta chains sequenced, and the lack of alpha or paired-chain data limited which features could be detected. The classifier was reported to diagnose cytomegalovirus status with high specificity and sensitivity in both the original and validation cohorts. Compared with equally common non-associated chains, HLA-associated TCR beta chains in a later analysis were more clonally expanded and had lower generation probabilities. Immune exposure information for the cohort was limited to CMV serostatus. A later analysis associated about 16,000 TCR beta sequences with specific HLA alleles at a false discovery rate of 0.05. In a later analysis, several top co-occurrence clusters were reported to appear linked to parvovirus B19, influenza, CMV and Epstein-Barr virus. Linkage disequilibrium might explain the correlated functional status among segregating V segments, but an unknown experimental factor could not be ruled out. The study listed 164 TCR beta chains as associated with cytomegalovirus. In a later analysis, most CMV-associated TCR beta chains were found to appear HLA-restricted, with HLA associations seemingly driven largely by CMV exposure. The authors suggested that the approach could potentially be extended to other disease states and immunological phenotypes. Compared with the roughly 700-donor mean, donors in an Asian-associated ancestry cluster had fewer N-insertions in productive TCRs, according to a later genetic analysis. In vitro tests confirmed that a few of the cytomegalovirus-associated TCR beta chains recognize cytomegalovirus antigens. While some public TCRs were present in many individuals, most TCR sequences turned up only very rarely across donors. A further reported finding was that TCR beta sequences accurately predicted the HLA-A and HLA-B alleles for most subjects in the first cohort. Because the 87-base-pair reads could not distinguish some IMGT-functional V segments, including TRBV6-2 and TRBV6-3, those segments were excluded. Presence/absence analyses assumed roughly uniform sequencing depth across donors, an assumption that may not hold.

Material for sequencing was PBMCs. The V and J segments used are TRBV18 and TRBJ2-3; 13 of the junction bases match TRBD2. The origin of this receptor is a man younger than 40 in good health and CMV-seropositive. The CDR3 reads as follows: CASSPPGLAGDSDTQYF. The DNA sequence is TGTGCCAGCTCACCACCAGGACTAGCGGGAGATTCAGATACGCAGTATTTT.